This TCR beta chain was profiled in a study of graft-versus-host responses after intestinal transplantation. Turning to the study itself: Induction using anti-thymocyte globulin, followed by tacrolimus and steroids for roughly 3 years, was given to all recipients.

Germline V gene lookup returns CDR1 SGDLS and CDR2 YYNGEE. Trimming left V 0 bases short and J 1 base short, with 12 bases between. This CDR3 has 16 amino acids. Measured with immunoSEQ multiplex PCR; TCRdb has only the in-frame clones, and not every one. Of roughly 120,000 clones in the sample, roughly 95% were seen once. Notes on this clone: Its antigen is unidentified.

The V call is TRBV9, the J call TRBJ2-3; a weak D match, TRBD2 (6 bases). The TCR comes from a human donor who received an intestinal transplant. The specimen comprised unstimulated CD8+ T cells sorted from spleen or lymph node cells, sampled before intestinal transplant. CDR3 nucleotides: TGTGCCAGCAGCGTAGATGGGGGGTCAGGCACAGATACGCAGTATTTT. Amino acid sequence: CASSVDGGSGTDTQYF.